This T cell receptor beta chain was documented in a study of radiotherapy plus CTLA-4 blockade in lung cancer. Here immunoSEQ multiplex PCR was the method, and the copy in TCRdb shows in-frame clones only, minus some. The sample has about 51,000 clones, roughly 77% seen once; the top ten hold 8.5%. Per germline, CDR1 SEHNR and CDR2 FQNEAQ (reference sequence). The CDR3 covers 16 residues. V lost 4 bases to trimming and J lost 0 bases; unmatched junction nucleotides: 5. This clonotype was obtained from a human donor with non-small cell lung cancer who had a complete response to radiotherapy plus ipilimumab. The chain combines TRBV7-9 with TRBJ1-2; TRBD1 matches at 10 bases. This sample comprised peripheral blood, obtained from a patient treated with radiotherapy plus ipilimumab. CDR3 residues: CASSWDRGSPNYGYTF. The CDR3 nucleotides are TGTGCCAGCAGCTGGGACAGGGGTAGCCCTAACTATGGCTACACCTTC.